The clone carrying this TCR beta chain was detected only a few times. What it binds is not known. The sample originates from a study of vaccination effects on CD4 cells after COVID-19. Study-level findings and limits: The study, lacking early post-infection timepoints, had few convalescent patients.

Looked up from germline, CDR1 is SGHVS and CDR2 is FQNEAQ. This CDR3 has 13 amino acids. V was clipped by 5 bases and J by 7 bases, with 15 bases between them. Sequencing followed a ViraFEST assay step that expanded antigen-specific CD4+ T cells with viral peptide pools. Following culture for about 11 days, CD4+ T cells were isolated. The cohort was immunized with two doses of either the BNT162b2 or mRNA-1273 vaccine. With 8.5 to 10 ug/ml peptides and around 10 IU/ml IL-2, a few million PBMC per well were cultured. Data came from immunoSEQ multiplex PCR; TCRdb stores just in-frame clones and leaves some out. The table lists more than 20,000 clones, 65% to 85% of them singletons.

The sample was CD4+ T cells from PBMCs cultured with HCoV-229E spike peptides, taken after COVID-19 vaccination. The rearrangement links TRBV7-8 to TRBJ2-7, with D hard to call. The origin of this receptor is a human donor who received a COVID-19 vaccine. CDR3 nucleotide sequence: TGTGCCAGCAGCCCTACGGAGTTAACTGAGCAGTACTTC. Protein product: CASSPTELTEQYF. Complete variable domain (other parts from reference TRBV7-8 and TRBJ2-7): GAGVSQSPRYKVAKRGQDVALRCDPISGHVSLFWYQQALGQGPEFLTYFQNEAQLDKSGLPSDRFFAERPEGSVSTLKIQRTQQEDSAVYLCASSPTELTEQYFGPGTRLTVT.